The clone carrying this TCR beta chain occurred many times. The study amplified TCR beta CDR3 regions using RNA transcripts. Following a first-round RT-PCR that used HTBI primers, a second-round multiplex PCR was carried out. TCRdb redid the calling of the multiplex PCR reads with MiXCR, one entry per CDR3 protein. Found here are around 470,000 distinct CDR3 sequences, over 13% of them singletons; the top ten hold about a tenth. This record belongs to a study of Graves' ophthalmopathy and Graves' hyperthyroidism. This CDR3 spans 13 amino acids. The ends were cut back, 5 bases at V and 4 bases at J, with 11 bases in the middle. In germline, CDR1 is MDHEN, CDR2 SYDVKM.

This sequence was found in a woman aged 25-40 years with Graves' ophthalmopathy. The sequencing sample was made of blood. This rearrangement joins TRBV28 to TRBJ1-1; D unclear. The CDR3 DNA is TGTGCCAGCAGTCACGCCGATAGCACTGAAGCTTTCTTT. Protein sequence: CASSHADSTEAFF.